Listed here are 19 T cell receptor beta chains from one sample, sequenced in a study of Ad26.COV2.S vaccination and SARS-CoV-2 variants. Described treatment: about 20 received Ad26.COV2.S at low or high dose, single or two shots; 5 received placebo; per-sample allocation not given. Following the first vaccine or placebo injection, samples were taken on day 63. Measured with immunoSEQ multiplex PCR; TCRdb has only the in-frame clones, and not every one. The sample lists some 320,000 clones; around four fifths were seen once. The sequences come from peripheral blood, collected in a trial of Ad26.COV2.S vaccine versus placebo. The origin of the receptors is a person between 18 and 65 years old who received the Ad26.COV2.S COVID-19 vaccine or a placebo.

The rearrangement links TRBV4-1 to TRBJ2-5; D is perhaps TRBD2 (6 bases). Trimming took 4 bases from V and 5 from J, leaving 20 bases between them. Germline V CDR1 and CDR2: MGHRA, YSYEKL. The CDR3 extends over 16 amino acids. In nucleotides, the CDR3 is TGCGCCAGCAGCCGACGACTAGACGAAGATGGGGAGACCCAGTACTTC. It is translated as CASSRRLDEDGETQYF.

The DNA of the CDR3 is TGCGCCAGCAGCTTGGGCAGGGACACCGGGGAGCTGTTTTTT. The encoded protein is CASSLGRDTGELFF. The chain carries TRBV5-1 and TRBJ2-2, with D maybe TRBD1 (5 bases). Germline values: CDR1 SGHRS, CDR2 YFSETQ. The CDR3 sequence is 14 residues long. Trimming took off 0 bases at V and 3 bases at J, with 6 bases between the two ends.

This clone turned up a few times. This sample includes further DNA sequences coding for the same CDR3. The chain joins TRBV6-5 to TRBJ2-7, with TRBD1 as a possible D gene (8 bases). Germline values: CDR1 MNHEY, CDR2 SVGAGI. The V and J ends lost 0 bases and 4 bases respectively, with 13 bases between them. This CDR3 spans 15 amino acids. CDR3: CASSYSPQGGYEQYF. The CDR3 coding sequence is TGTGCCAGCAGTTACTCCCCACAGGGGGGGTACGAGCAGTACTTC.

The CDR3 DNA is TGTGCCAGCAGCCTATATAGGGACCGCGCCGCCTATGGCTACACCTTC. Translation: CASSLYRDRAAYGYTF. The chain links TRBV7-2 to TRBJ1-2; D might be TRBD1 (5 bases). With 5 bases removed from V and 4 bases from J, the gap between germline ends came to 20 bases. The CDR3 length is 16 residues. Per germline, CDR1 SGHTA and CDR2 FQGNSA.

This chain links TRBV24-1 with TRBJ2-3; D is possibly TRBD2 (5 bases). The V end lost 6 bases, the J end lost 8 bases, and 17 bases lay between the germline ends. Germline CDR1 is KGHDR and CDR2 is SFDVKD. The CDR3 is 14 residues long. The CDR3 loop is CATSNGVASGTQYF. The DNA of the CDR3 is TGTGCCACCAGTAACGGGGTCGCGTCAGGTACGCAGTATTTT.

The chain joins TRBV3-1 (or the pseudogene TRBV3-2) to TRBJ2-5; the D is unclear. CDR1 is LGHDT, CDR2 YNNKEL, per germline (reference sequence). The CDR3 spans 13 residues. Trimming stripped 1 base from V and 3 bases from J, with 6 bases between. The CDR3 loop reads CASSQVLEETQYF. In DNA, the CDR3 is TGTGCCAGCAGCCAAGTTCTGGAAGAGACCCAGTACTTC.

The chain joins TRBV7-3 to TRBJ1-6; the D is unclear. V lost 0 bases to trimming and J lost 8 bases, with 11 bases between them. Germline V CDR1 and CDR2: SGHTA, FQGTGA. The CDR3 consists of 15 residues. CDR3 loop: CASSLTGQIDSPLHF. CDR3 nucleotide sequence: TGTGCCAGCAGCTTAACTGGTCAGATAGATTCACCCCTCCACTTT. Full variable domain (rest looked up from reference TRBV7-3 and TRBJ1-6): GAGVSQTPSNKVTEKGKYVELRCDPISGHTALYWYRQSLGQGPEFLIYFQGTGAADDSGLPNDRFFAVRPEGSVSTLKIQRTERGDSAVYLCASSLTGQIDSPLHFGNGTRLTVT.

This clone was observed a handful of times. The chain uses TRBV11-2 and TRBJ2-1; D call uncertain. Germline V gene lookup returns CDR1 SGHAT and CDR2 FQNNGV. This CDR3 has 13 amino acids. The V and J ends lost 1 base and 9 bases respectively, with 10 bases between them. The CDR3 nucleotides read TGTGCCAGCAGCTTAGGTTACAGTGCTGAGCAGTTCTTC. It codes for CASSLGYSAEQFF.

J is TRBJ1-5 and V is TRBV28; TRBD1 might be the D (5 bases). The CDR3 has 16 amino acids. Trimming pared 5 bases from V and 2 bases from J, leaving 16 bases between. Germline CDR1 is MDHEN and CDR2 is SYDVKM. The CDR3 DNA follows: TGTGCCAGCAGTCCTATCAGGGCCGGCGGCAATCAGCCCCAGCATTTT. This gives the protein CASSPIRAGGNQPQHF.

The chain uses TRBV3-1 (or the pseudogene TRBV3-2) and TRBJ2-5; D remains unclear. Germline loops: CDR1 LGHDT, CDR2 YNNKEL (reference sequence). Between the trimmed V and J ends, which lost 3 bases and 7 bases, there was a span of 9 bases. CDR3 size: 12 residues. The chain's CDR3 is CASSQGSGTQYF. As DNA, the CDR3 is TGTGCCAGCAGCCAGGGCTCGGGGACCCAGTACTTC.

This chain uses TRBV7-9 with TRBJ2-5; 13 positions match TRBD2. The CDR3 runs to 16 residues. Germline V gene sequence: CDR1 SEHNR, CDR2 FQNEAQ (reference sequence). With V trimmed by 1 base and J by 5 bases, 4 bases remained unmatched. This CDR3 is CASSLGTSGGGETQYF. The CDR3 DNA follows: TGTGCCAGCAGCTTAGGGACTAGCGGGGGAGGTGAGACCCAGTACTTC.

This clone was counted only a few times. This chain connects TRBV21-1 to TRBJ1-2; the table's D call, TRBD1, was not checked against the DNA. TRBV21-1 corresponds to a pseudogene. The CDR3 loop spans 12 amino acids. The CDR3 sequence: CASSGQRNGYTF. The CDR3 DNA is TGTGCCAGCAGCGGACAGAGGAATGGCTACACCTTC.

This clone was recorded a few times. The rearrangement joins TRBV5-4 to TRBJ2-3, with TRBD2 matching over 8 bases. CDR1 is SGHNT and CDR2 is YYREEE in the germline V gene (reference sequence). The CDR3 has 14 amino acids. Unmatched junction bases numbered 4, after V lost 2 bases and J lost 5 bases. The CDR3 reads CASSLAGARDTQYF. The CDR3, as DNA: TGTGCCAGCAGCTTAGCGGGGGCCCGAGATACGCAGTATTTT. Based on the CDR3 plus reference TRBV5-4 and TRBJ2-3, the full variable domain is ETGVTQSPTHLIKTRGQQVTLRCSSQSGHNTVSWYQQALGQGPQFIFQYYREEENGRGNFPPRFSGLQFPNYSSELNVNALELDDSALYLCASSLAGARDTQYFGPGTRLTVL.

This chain connects TRBV6-2 or TRBV6-3 to TRBJ2-1; D gene unclear. V was pared by 6 bases and J by 7 bases, with 25 bases between. CDR3 size: 17 residues. Per germline, CDR1 MNHEY and CDR2 SVGEGT. The CDR3 region is CASSRLGPWGITNEQFF. The CDR3 DNA reads as TGTGCCAGCAGCAGACTCGGGCCCTGGGGAATCACAAATGAGCAGTTCTTC.

V and J are TRBV28 and TRBJ1-4; a possible D gene is TRBD1 (5 bases). V was shortened by 3 bases and J by 3 bases, with 11 bases between the two germline ends. CDR3 length equals 15 residues. From germline, CDR1 is MDHEN and CDR2 SYDVKM. CDR3 sequence: CASSFRGVANEKLFF. The CDR3 DNA follows: TGTGCCAGCAGTTTCCGGGGGGTGGCTAATGAAAAACTGTTTTTT.

Comments on this clone: This sample includes further DNA sequences coding for the same CDR3. The J gene is TRBJ1-3, the V gene TRBV27, with D perhaps TRBD1 (6 bases). Trimming stripped 4 bases from V and 3 bases from J, with 7 bases between. This CDR3 is 13 amino acids long. Germline V gene lookup returns CDR1 MNHEY and CDR2 SMNVEV (reference sequence). The CDR3, as DNA: TGTGCCAGCAGTTCACAGGGTGGAAACACCATATATTTT. This encodes CASSSQGGNTIYF.

The chain has TRBV6-5 and TRBJ2-7; D gene unclear. The CDR3 consists of 15 residues. CDR1 and CDR2 (germline): MNHEY, SVGAGI. Trimming stripped 2 bases from V and 0 bases from J, with 11 bases between. CDR3 DNA: TGTGCCAGCAGTTACGTTACGGGTAGCTCCTACGAGCAGTACTTC. Translated: CASSYVTGSSYEQYF.

V is TRBV7-2 and J is TRBJ1-2; D may be TRBD1 (6 bases). Germline V gene sequence: CDR1 SGHTA, CDR2 FQGNSA. This CDR3 comprises 18 residues. Trimming shortened V by 1 base and J by 7 bases, and 25 bases separated the two germline ends. The CDR3 reads CASSLGLMGGALSVGYTF. The CDR3 nucleotides read TGTGCCAGCAGCTTAGGGCTAATGGGGGGGGCCCTTAGTGTTGGCTACACCTTC.

The chain joins TRBV19 to TRBJ2-3, with 7 bases fitting TRBD1. The CDR3 covers 15 residues. Germline V gives CDR1 LNHDA, CDR2 SQIVND (reference sequence). V was pared by 3 bases and J by 3 bases, with 6 bases of the junction left unmatched. CDR3: CASSMLGGRTDTQYF. The DNA for the CDR3 is TGTGCCAGTAGTATGTTAGGGGGCAGAACAGATACGCAGTATTTT.